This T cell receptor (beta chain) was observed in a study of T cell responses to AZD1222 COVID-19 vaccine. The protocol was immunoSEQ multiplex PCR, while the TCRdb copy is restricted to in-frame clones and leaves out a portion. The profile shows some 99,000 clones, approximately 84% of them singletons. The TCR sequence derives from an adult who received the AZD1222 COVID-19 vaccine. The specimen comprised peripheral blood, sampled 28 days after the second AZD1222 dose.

In nucleotides, the CDR3 is TGTGCCAGCAGCTTGTGGGGCCCCGAGCAGTACTTC. Protein: CASSLWGPEQYF. The chain is built from TRBV5-5 and TRBJ2-7; possible D gene TRBD1, 5 bases. The germline V and J ends were trimmed by 1 base and 6 bases, with 8 bases remaining between them. The CDR3 spans 12 residues. CDR1 is SGHKS and CDR2 is YYEKEE in the germline V gene (reference sequence).